The clone carrying this TCR beta chain was seen only a few times. The record originates from a study of blood T cells in healthy people across ages. Trimming shortened V by 5 bases and J by 6 bases, and 25 bases separated the two germline ends. From germline, CDR1 is SEHNR and CDR2 FQNEAQ (reference sequence). CDR3 length: 18 residues. Aged about 6 to 90, donors were systemically healthy Caucasians from Russia. Alongside a J-beta primer mix, a sample-barcoded 5' primer served in a second PCR lasting roughly 7 to 12 cycles. MiXCR, applied by TCRdb to the 5' RACE reads, yields one record per CDR3 protein. The sample records 800,000 to 950,000 distinct CDR3 sequences, about 29% being singletons. The sample was also linked to a second study, of T cells of mothers and their children.

V gene TRBV7-9 combines with J gene TRBJ2-2, with D possibly being TRBD2 (5 bases). Sequenced material: blood. The TCR comes from a woman aged 40 to 50 in good health. The CDR3 DNA reads TGTGCCAGCAGCGGCCTAGGAGCCAACGCGAGGGATTCCGGGGAGCTGTTTTTT. Amino acid sequence: CASSGLGANARDSGELFF.